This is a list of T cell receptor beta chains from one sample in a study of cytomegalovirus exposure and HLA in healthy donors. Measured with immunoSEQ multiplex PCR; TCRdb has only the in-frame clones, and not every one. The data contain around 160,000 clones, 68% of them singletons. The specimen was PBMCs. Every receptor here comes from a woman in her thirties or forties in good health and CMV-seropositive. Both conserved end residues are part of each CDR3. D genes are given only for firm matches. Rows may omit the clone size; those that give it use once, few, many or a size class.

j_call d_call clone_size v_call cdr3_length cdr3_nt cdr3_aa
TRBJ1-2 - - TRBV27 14 TGTGCCAGCAGTTTAACCCCGGACACGGTTAGCTACACCTTC CASSLTPDTVSYTF
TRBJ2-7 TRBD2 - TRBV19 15 TGTGCCAGTCAGAACGGGGGAGCGGGAGTTAACGAGCAGTACTTC CASQNGGAGVNEQYF
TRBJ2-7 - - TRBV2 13 TGTGCCAGCGGGGGGCAAGGGGGCGGCGAGCAGTACTTC CASGGQGGGEQYF
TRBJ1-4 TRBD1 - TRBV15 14 TGTGCCACCAGCCCAGACAGGGGAAATGAAAAACTGTTTTTT CATSPDRGNEKLFF
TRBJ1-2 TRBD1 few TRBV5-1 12 TGCGCCAGCAGCCCGGACAGGGCTGGCTACACCTTC CASSPDRAGYTF
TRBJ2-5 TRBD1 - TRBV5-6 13 TGTGCCAGCAGCTTACAGGGGAGAGAGACCCAGTACTTC CASSLQGRETQYF
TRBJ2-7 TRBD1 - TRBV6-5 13 TGTGCCAGCAGCGACAGGGGGCGCGGGGAGCAGTACTTC CASSDRGRGEQYF
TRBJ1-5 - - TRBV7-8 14 TGTGCCAGCAGCTTAAGCGTTGGGAATCAGCCCCAGCATTTT CASSLSVGNQPQHF
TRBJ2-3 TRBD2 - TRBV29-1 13 TGCAGCGTTGGGGGGGGGAGCACAGATACGCAGTATTTT CSVGGGSTDTQYF
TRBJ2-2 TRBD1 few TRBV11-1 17 TGTGCCAGCAGCTCCCAGGGGGCGCCTTCTCCCACCGGGGAGCTGTTTTTT CASSSQGAPSPTGELFF
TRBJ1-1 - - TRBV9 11 TGTGCCAGCAGCCCAGGTGGGGAAGCTTTCTTT CASSPGGEAFF